The 6 T cell receptor beta chains below all came from one sample that was sequenced in a study of shared clonotypes between healthy human individuals. Profiling relied on immunoSEQ multiplex PCR, and the TCRdb table lists in-frame clones only, not all of them. Of under 2.5 million clones in the sample, 80% to 95% were seen once. Sequencing was carried out using naive CD4+ T cells from PBMCs. Described subset: CD45RA+ positively selected. The receptor source for this set is a man in his late teens or twenties in good health. Some clones in this sample may be carry-over from other donors' samples.

This chain joins TRBV5-1 and TRBJ2-5, with unresolved D. CDR3 size: 12 residues. Germline V gene lookup returns CDR1 SGHRS and CDR2 YFSETQ. V gave up 4 bases and J gave up 2 bases, with 6 bases separating them. The CDR3: CASSVIQETQYF. In nucleotides, the CDR3 is TGCGCCAGCAGCGTAATACAAGAGACCCAGTACTTC.

The V and J genes are TRBV6-6 and TRBJ2-1, with D perhaps matching TRBD2 (6 bases). The CDR3 consists of 13 residues. V lost 0 bases and J 8 bases, leaving 8 bases between the germline ends. Per the germline V gene, CDR1 is MNHNY and CDR2 is SVGAGI (reference sequence). In nucleotides, the CDR3 is TGTGCCAGCAGTTACTCGGGGGAGGATGAGCAGTTCTTC. Residues: CASSYSGEDEQFF.

As for this clone: In the same sample, other DNA sequences code for this CDR3. The gene calls are TRBV5-1 and TRBJ1-3; D unclear. Germline loops: CDR1 SGHRS, CDR2 YFSETQ. Trimming cost V 0 bases and J 1 base, with 8 bases left between them. This CDR3 comprises 15 residues. This CDR3 is CASSLEGGSGNTIYF. The CDR3 bases are TGCGCCAGCAGCTTGGAAGGCGGGTCTGGAAACACCATATATTTT.

The CDR3 loop is CASSADRGLDRTQYF. As DNA, the CDR3 is TGTGCCAGCAGCGCGGACCGGGGCCTTGATAGGACCCAGTACTTC. The chain joins TRBV2 to TRBJ2-5; the D gene could be TRBD1 or TRBD2 (5 bases each). Looked up from germline, CDR1 is SNHLY and CDR2 is FYNNEI. The CDR3 has 15 residues. V gave up 6 bases and J gave up 7 bases, with 21 bases separating them.

The chain joins TRBV28 to TRBJ1-2; D call uncertain. The ends were cut back, 4 bases at V and 0 bases at J, with 6 bases in the middle. Germline V gives CDR1 MDHEN, CDR2 SYDVKM. The CDR3 has 13 amino acids. The CDR3 DNA reads as TGTGCCAGCAGTTATCAGACTAACTATGGCTACACCTTC. It codes for CASSYQTNYGYTF.

The V and J genes are TRBV5-1 and TRBJ1-4, with D unclear. CDR3 length: 15 amino acids. V lost 1 base and J 5 bases, leaving 12 bases between the germline ends. Germline V gives CDR1 SGHRS, CDR2 YFSETQ. The CDR3 reads CASSLSPARNEKLFF. The CDR3 DNA follows: TGCGCCAGCAGCTTGAGTCCAGCCAGGAATGAAAAACTGTTTTTT. The variable domain in full, with the rest retrieved from reference TRBV5-1 and TRBJ1-4, is KAGVTQTPRYLIKTRGQQVTLSCSPISGHRSVSWYQQTPGQGLQFLFEYFSETQRNKGNFPGRFSGRQFSNSRSEMNVSTLELGDSALYLCASSLSPARNEKLFFGSGTQLSVL.